Listed below are T cell receptor beta chains from one sample, sequenced in a study of cytomegalovirus exposure and HLA in healthy donors. Clones were sequenced by immunoSEQ multiplex PCR, and TCRdb holds only the in-frame ones, with some missing. The repertoire holds roughly 170,000 clones, with about 85% as singletons. What was sequenced was PBMCs. The receptors shown here come from a woman aged 45-60 years in good health and CMV-seropositive. Each CDR3 is given with its conserved first and last residue. D genes are given only for firm matches. The size field is filled for only some rows; it gives once, few, many or a size class.

size	V	D	J	CDR3	DNA
few	TRBV10-3	.	TRBJ2-2	CAIKEGAGNTGELFF	TGTGCCATCAAGGAGGGAGCAGGGAACACCGGGGAGCTGTTTTTT
few	TRBV5-4	TRBD2	TRBJ2-5	CASSLAFGGQETQYF	TGTGCCAGCAGCTTGGCGTTCGGGGGGCAAGAGACCCAGTACTTC
.	TRBV5-4	TRBD1	TRBJ2-5	CASSQGQQETQYF	TGTGCCAGCAGCCAGGGACAGCAAGAGACCCAGTACTTC
.	TRBV29-1	TRBD2	TRBJ2-3	CSVVRGLAGGPTGTQYF	TGCAGCGTTGTGCGAGGGCTAGCGGGGGGACCCACGGGTACGCAGTATTTT
.	TRBV11-2	TRBD2	TRBJ2-5	CASILGTSGGAGGETQYF	TGTGCCAGCATCCTCGGGACTAGCGGGGGGGCCGGTGGAGAGACCCAGTACTTC
.	TRBV25-1	TRBD1	TRBJ2-7	CASSATLGQGSSYEQYF	TGTGCCAGCAGTGCCACCCTTGGACAGGGGAGCTCCTACGAGCAGTACTTC
.	TRBV7-2	TRBD2	TRBJ2-1	CASSSTLAGGGGNEQFF	TGTGCCAGCAGCTCAACACTAGCGGGGGGGGGAGGGAATGAGCAGTTCTTC
.	TRBV5-1	TRBD2	TRBJ2-7	CASSPGTSLFYEQYF	TGCGCCAGCAGCCCCGGGACTAGTTTATTCTACGAGCAGTACTTC
.	TRBV4-3	.	TRBJ2-6	CASSQDPRAGANVLTF	TGCGCCAGCAGCCAAGACCCCCGAGCTGGGGCCAACGTCCTGACTTTC
.	TRBV6-5	.	TRBJ2-1	CASSYRLRGYNEQFF	TGTGCCAGCAGTTACCGGCTCAGGGGTTACAATGAGCAGTTCTTC
.	TRBV4-1	.	TRBJ2-2	CASSQGRAPNTGELFF	TGCGCCAGCAGCCAGGGCAGGGCCCCGAACACCGGGGAGCTGTTTTTT
.	TRBV28	.	TRBJ1-4	CASNLVATNEKLFF	TGTGCCAGCAACTTAGTTGCAACTAATGAAAAACTGTTTTTT
once	TRBV7-9	.	TRBJ2-4	CASSLAMGGGNIQYF	TGTGCCAGCAGCTTAGCGATGGGAGGGGGAAACATTCAGTACTTC
.	TRBV11-3	.	TRBJ2-2	CASSFSVGELFF	TGTGCCAGCAGCTTCTCGGTCGGGGAGCTGTTTTTT
.	TRBV6-1	.	TRBJ1-5	CASSGVRPGGNQPQHF	TGTGCCAGCAGTGGGGTAAGACCAGGAGGGAATCAGCCCCAGCATTTT
.	TRBV6-5	TRBD1	TRBJ1-1	CASRGQGSVGTEAFF	TGTGCCAGCAGGGGACAGGGATCGGTAGGCACTGAAGCTTTCTTT
few	TRBV6-5	.	TRBJ1-1	CASSYVRSDTEAFF	TGTGCCAGCAGTTACGTCAGGTCCGACACTGAAGCTTTCTTT
once	TRBV28	TRBD2	TRBJ2-4	CASNSRGGREGQYF	TGTGCCAGCAACTCACGTGGGGGGCGGGAGGGTCAGTACTTC
.	TRBV11-2	.	TRBJ1-4	CASSRGITTNEKLFF	TGTGCCAGCAGCCGAGGTATCACGACTAATGAAAAACTGTTTTTT
.	TRBV15	.	TRBJ2-7	CATSRRGDRLGQQYF	TGTGCCACCAGCAGAAGGGGGGACAGACTTGGGCAGCAGTACTTC
.	TRBV15	.	TRBJ2-7	CATSPRDNTPLDEQYF	TGTGCCACCAGTCCGAGGGACAATACCCCGTTGGACGAGCAGTACTTC
.	TRBV29-1	.	TRBJ2-3	CSVDPGRTDTQYF	TGCAGCGTTGACCCGGGAAGGACAGATACGCAGTATTTT
once	TRBV2	.	TRBJ1-2	CASSPENYYGYTF	TGTGCCAGCAGTCCCGAGAACTACTATGGCTACACCTTC
.	TRBV9	.	TRBJ1-3	CASSARELHSGNTIYF	TGTGCCAGCAGCGCCCGGGAGCTGCACTCTGGAAACACCATATATTTT
.	TRBV7-8	.	TRBJ2-7	CASSVGDEQYF	TGTGCCAGCAGCGTAGGCGACGAGCAGTACTTC
.	TRBV29-1	TRBD1	TRBJ2-7	CSVEDGEQGASIYEQYF	TGCAGCGTTGAAGATGGAGAACAGGGGGCGTCAATCTACGAGCAGTACTTC
few	TRBV10-3	TRBD1	TRBJ1-1	CAIRGGDRGVTEAFF	TGTGCCATCCGGGGGGGGGACAGGGGAGTAACTGAAGCTTTCTTT
.	TRBV7-9	TRBD2	TRBJ2-2	CASSYPGGRAGTGELFF	TGTGCCAGCAGCTATCCTGGCGGGAGAGCGGGCACCGGGGAGCTGTTTTTT
.	TRBV4-1	TRBD1	TRBJ2-2	CASRWTGSDTGELFF	TGCGCCAGCAGGTGGACAGGGTCGGACACCGGGGAGCTGTTTTTT
.	TRBV9	.	TRBJ2-1	CASSAGSGYNEQFF	TGTGCCAGCAGCGCGGGGTCCGGGTACAATGAGCAGTTCTTC
.	TRBV5-1	TRBD1	TRBJ2-1	CASSAGTGGFNEQFF	TGCGCCAGCAGCGCTGGGACAGGTGGATTTAATGAGCAGTTCTTC
.	TRBV4-1	TRBD2	TRBJ2-3	CASSATGLAGEADTQYF	TGCGCCAGCAGCGCCACTGGGCTAGCGGGAGAAGCAGATACGCAGTATTTT
.	TRBV27	TRBD2	TRBJ2-7	CASRPHVSGESDEQYF	TGTGCCAGCAGACCCCACGTTAGCGGGGAGTCCGACGAGCAGTACTTC
.	TRBV30	.	TRBJ2-6	CAWNVGGNVLTF	TGTGCCTGGAATGTGGGGGGCAACGTCCTGACTTTC
.	TRBV7-2	.	TRBJ2-7	CASSVTGRYEQYF	TGTGCCAGCAGTGTGACAGGGAGGTACGAGCAGTACTTC
.	TRBV1	.	TRBJ2-1	CTSSQGGKWGLAGYNEQFF	TGCACCAGCAGCCAAGGGGGGAAGTGGGGTCTAGCGGGCTACAATGAGCAGTTCTTC
.	TRBV9	.	TRBJ2-5	CASSVALSDSTRETQYF	TGTGCCAGCAGCGTAGCCCTCTCTGACAGCACTCGTGAGACCCAGTACTTC
.	TRBV27	.	TRBJ2-2	CASSLFSTNTGELFF	TGTGCCAGCAGTTTGTTCAGTACGAACACCGGGGAGCTGTTTTTT
.	TRBV7-8	TRBD1	TRBJ2-5	CASSPDRYQETQYF	TGTGCCAGCAGCCCGGACAGGTACCAAGAGACCCAGTACTTC
.	TRBV18	.	TRBJ1-2	CASSLSRSDGYTF	TGTGCCAGCTCACTATCCCGGTCGGATGGCTACACCTTC
.	TRBV5-1	.	TRBJ1-2	CASSLQGNYGYTF	TGCGCCAGCAGCCTCCAGGGGAACTATGGCTACACCTTC
.	TRBV5-1	.	TRBJ2-7	CASSLGQGIYEQYF	TGCGCCAGCAGCTTGGGGCAGGGTATCTACGAGCAGTACTTC
.	TRBV9	.	TRBJ1-1	CASSPGPNTEAFF	TGTGCCAGCAGCCCTGGGCCGAACACTGAAGCTTTCTTT
.	TRBV19	TRBD1	TRBJ1-1	CASSLQGANTEAFF	TGTGCCAGTAGTCTACAGGGGGCGAACACTGAAGCTTTCTTT
.	TRBV7-3	.	TRBJ1-1	CASSLQGPNTEAFF	TGTGCCAGCAGCTTACAGGGGCCGAACACTGAAGCTTTCTTT
once	TRBV27	TRBD2	TRBJ2-7	CASSLIAGGAYEQYF	TGTGCCAGCAGTTTGATAGCGGGAGGCGCCTACGAGCAGTACTTC
.	TRBV7-9	.	TRBJ1-2	CASSLDLTGDGYTF	TGTGCCAGCAGCTTAGATTTAACCGGAGATGGCTACACCTTC
.	TRBV7-2	.	TRBJ2-3	CASSPHSGGSNTQYF	TGTGCCAGCAGCCCCCATTCGGGGGGCTCGAATACGCAGTATTTT
.	TRBV19	TRBD1	TRBJ1-1	CASSRDPGTEAEAFF	TGTGCCAGTAGTCGCGATCCCGGGACAGAAGCTGAAGCTTTCTTT
few	TRBV19	.	TRBJ2-3	CASSVGVPWPPDTQYF	TGTGCCAGTAGCGTGGGCGTACCTTGGCCCCCAGATACGCAGTATTTT
once	TRBV25-1	.	TRBJ2-1	CASSEAGSGSGSYNEQFF	TGTGCCAGCAGTGAGGCGGGAAGTGGTAGCGGTTCCTACAATGAGCAGTTCTTC
.	TRBV29-1	.	TRBJ2-5	CSSGHGIQETQYF	TGCAGCTCCGGACATGGGATACAAGAGACCCAGTACTTC
.	TRBV28	TRBD1	TRBJ1-5	CASSPTGTGFVNQPQHF	TGTGCCAGCAGCCCAACCGGGACAGGGTTTGTCAATCAGCCCCAGCATTTT